The 7 T cell receptor beta chains listed next were all sequenced from one sample in a study of early T cells in non-severe SARS-CoV-2 infection. TCRdb reprocessed the 5' RACE reads via MiXCR and lists one record per CDR3 protein. The sample consists of over 50,000 distinct CDR3 sequences, roughly 12% of them appearing once. Material for sequencing was whole blood. Receptors were obtained from an adult who was a healthcare worker with PCR-confirmed SARS-CoV-2 infection or an uninfected control (not recorded which).

This clonotype came up many times. The V call is TRBV9, the J call TRBJ2-3, with TRBD2 as a possible D gene (6 bases). The ends were cut back, 0 bases at V and 5 bases at J, with 22 bases in the middle. This CDR3 has 18 amino acids. Germline V lookup: CDR1 SGDLS, CDR2 YYNGEE. This CDR3 is CASSVDPQLGLLRDTQYF. The CDR3 DNA is TGTGCCAGCAGCGTAGACCCCCAACTGGGACTCCTACGAGATACGCAGTATTTT.

This clonotype appeared many times. The chain carries TRBV7-2 and TRBJ1-2; no clear D. The germline V gene encodes CDR1 SGHTA and CDR2 FQGNSA. Trimming left V 1 base short and J 5 bases short, with 2 bases between. This CDR3 has 11 residues. CDR3 sequence reads: CASSLEYGYTF. In DNA form, the CDR3 reads TGTGCCAGCAGCTTAGAGTATGGCTACACCTTC.

This clonotype has at least ten counts. The chain links TRBV6-5 to TRBJ1-1; TRBD1 matches at 8 bases. Germline CDR1 is MNHEY and CDR2 is SVGAGI. Germline trimming cut 8 bases from V and 6 bases from J; bases unmatched to any gene: 11. CDR3 size: 14 residues. In DNA, the CDR3 is TGTGCCAGCTCTTGGGCAGGGGGCATCGCTGAAGCTTTCTTT. Translated, it gives CASSWAGGIAEAFF.

This clonotype was counted many times. The J gene is TRBJ2-2, the V gene TRBV29-1; tentative D call: TRBD2 (5 bases). Between the trimmed V and J ends, which lost 5 bases and 5 bases, there was a span of 15 bases. The CDR3 length is 14 residues. Germline-derived CDR1 and CDR2 are SQVTM and ANQGSEA. The CDR3 is CSVTHLRGTGELFF. CDR3 nucleotides: TGCAGCGTTACCCACCTGCGAGGGACCGGGGAGCTGTTTTTT.

This clonotype was picked up a small number of times. The chain uses TRBV12-3 or TRBV12-4 and TRBJ2-1, with no clear D. The CDR3 loop spans 15 amino acids. The ends were cut back, 6 bases at V and 0 bases at J, with 12 bases in the middle. The CDR3 loop reads CASSPWVASYNEQFF. CDR3 coding DNA: TGTGCCAGCAGCCCCTGGGTAGCCTCCTACAATGAGCAGTTCTTC.

A few counts support this clonotype. The CDR3 is CASSLGSQGLYGYTF. CDR3 DNA: TGTGCCAGCAGCTTAGGAAGCCAGGGTTTATATGGCTACACCTTC. This chain links TRBV11-2 with TRBJ1-2, with a weak D call TRBD1 (5 bases). Germline V gene lookup returns CDR1 SGHAT and CDR2 FQNNGV. With 1 base removed from V and 5 bases from J, the gap between germline ends came to 14 bases. The CDR3 is 15 amino acids.

This clonotype was seen ten or more times. The rearrangement links TRBV7-3 to TRBJ2-1; tentatively, D is TRBD2 (6 bases). The CDR3 totals 14 residues. Germline CDR1 SGHTA, CDR2 FQGTGA. The V end lost 5 bases, the J end lost 4 bases, and 12 bases lay between the germline ends. The CDR3 coding sequence is TGTGCCAGCAGCAATGGACTACCTTACAATGAGCAGTTCTTC. As protein: CASSNGLPYNEQFF.